This T cell receptor beta chain was recovered during a study of T-cell memory formation after mild COVID-19. Findings and caveats of the study: The main location of contracting CD4+ clones was CM and EM, and that of contracting CD8+ clones was EMRA. Day 15 to 85 contracting clones showed balanced CD4/CD8; later expanders leaned CD4+. Day 37-peaking second-wave clones had unconfirmed SARS-CoV-2 specificity.

From the 5' RACE reads, TCRdb called clonotypes with MiXCR, one entry per CDR3 protein. Among about 160,000 distinct CDR3 sequences listed, around a third were seen once. Notes on this clonotype: Its antigen is unidentified.

The sequencing input was PBMCs or a T cell subset sorted from them (not recorded which). The TCR originated in an adult woman who had mild COVID-19 (a few samples of this study predate the infection). Cell type and time point are not known.

In DNA form, the CDR3 reads TGTGCCAGCAGCTTAGGGGTCGGGGCCACAGATACGCAGTATTTT. Translated: CASSLGVGATDTQYF. The J gene is TRBJ2-3, the V gene TRBV11-2; D may correspond to TRBD1 or TRBD2 (5 bases each). V was shortened by 1 base and J by 2 bases, with 10 bases between the two germline ends. This CDR3 region has 15 residues. Germline CDR1 reads SGHAT; CDR2 reads FQNNGV.